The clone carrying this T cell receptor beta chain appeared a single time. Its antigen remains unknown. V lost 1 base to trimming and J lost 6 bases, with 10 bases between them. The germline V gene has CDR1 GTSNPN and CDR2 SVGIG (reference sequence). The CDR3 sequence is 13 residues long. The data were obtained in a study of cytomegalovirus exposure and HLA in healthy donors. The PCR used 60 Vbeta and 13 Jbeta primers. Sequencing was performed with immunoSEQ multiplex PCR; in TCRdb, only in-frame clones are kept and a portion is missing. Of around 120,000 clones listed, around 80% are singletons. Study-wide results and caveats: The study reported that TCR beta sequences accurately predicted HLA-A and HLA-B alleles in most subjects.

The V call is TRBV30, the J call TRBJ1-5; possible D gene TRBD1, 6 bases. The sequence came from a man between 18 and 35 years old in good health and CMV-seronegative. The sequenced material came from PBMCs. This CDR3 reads CAWSGQGFQPQHF. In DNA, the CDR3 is TGTGCCTGGAGTGGCCAGGGGTTTCAGCCCCAGCATTTT.